This TCR beta chain is from a study of T cells in Graves' hyperthyroidism and ophthalmopathy. Researchers amplified the TCR beta CDR3 regions from RNA transcripts. The HTBI primer set served for first-round RT-PCR of the TCR CDR3. Using its own MiXCR run on the multiplex PCR reads, TCRdb lists one record per CDR3 protein. The table has fewer than 850,000 distinct CDR3 sequences, around 16% seen once. Germline V CDR1 and CDR2: SNHLY, FYNNEI. This CDR3 has 16 residues. The V gene end was trimmed by 6 bases and the J gene end by 3 bases; junction bases not matched to a gene: 9. This sequence joins TRBV2 and TRBJ2-1, with 9 bases identical to TRBD1. Sample: blood. This receptor was identified in a man aged 50 to 59 with Graves' hyperthyroidism. CDR3 amino acids: CASRNRGDRDYNEQFF. In DNA form, the CDR3 reads TGTGCCAGCAGAAACAGAGGGGACAGGGACTACAATGAGCAGTTCTTC.